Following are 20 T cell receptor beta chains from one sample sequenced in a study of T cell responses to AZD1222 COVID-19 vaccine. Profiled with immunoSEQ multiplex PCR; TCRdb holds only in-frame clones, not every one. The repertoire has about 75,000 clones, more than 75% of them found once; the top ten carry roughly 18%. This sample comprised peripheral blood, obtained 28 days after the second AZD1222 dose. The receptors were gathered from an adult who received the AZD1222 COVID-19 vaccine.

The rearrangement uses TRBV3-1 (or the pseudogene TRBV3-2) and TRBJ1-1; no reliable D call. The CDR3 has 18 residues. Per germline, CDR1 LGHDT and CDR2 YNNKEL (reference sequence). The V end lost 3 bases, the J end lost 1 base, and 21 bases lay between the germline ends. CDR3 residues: CASSQKQRGFPRNTEAFF. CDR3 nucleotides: TGTGCCAGCAGCCAGAAGCAAAGAGGCTTCCCGAGGAACACTGAAGCTTTCTTT.

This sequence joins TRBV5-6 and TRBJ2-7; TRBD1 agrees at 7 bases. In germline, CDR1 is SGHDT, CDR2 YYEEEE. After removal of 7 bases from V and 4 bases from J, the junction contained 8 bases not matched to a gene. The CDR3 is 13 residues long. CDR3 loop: CASSYDRVYEQYF. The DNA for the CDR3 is TGTGCCAGCTCTTATGACAGGGTTTACGAGCAGTACTTC.

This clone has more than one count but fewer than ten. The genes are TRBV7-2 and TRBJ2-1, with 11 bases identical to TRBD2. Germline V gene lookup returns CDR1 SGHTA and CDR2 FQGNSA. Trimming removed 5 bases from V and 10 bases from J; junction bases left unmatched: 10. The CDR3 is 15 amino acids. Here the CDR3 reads CASSPSQRLAGEQFF. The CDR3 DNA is TGTGCCAGCAGCCCGAGCCAAAGACTAGCGGGGGAGCAGTTCTTC. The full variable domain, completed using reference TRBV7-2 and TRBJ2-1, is GAGVSQSPSNKVTEKGKDVELRCDPISGHTALYWYRQSLGQGLEFLIYFQGNSAPDKSGLPSDRFSAERTGGSVSTLTIQRTQQEDSAVYLCASSPSQRLAGEQFFGPGTRLTVL.

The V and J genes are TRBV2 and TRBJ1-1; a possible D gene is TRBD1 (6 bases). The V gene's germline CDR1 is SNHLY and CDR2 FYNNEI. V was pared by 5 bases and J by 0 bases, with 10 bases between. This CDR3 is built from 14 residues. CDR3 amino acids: CASSHGGLNTEAFF. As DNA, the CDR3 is TGTGCCAGCAGTCACGGGGGGCTGAACACTGAAGCTTTCTTT.

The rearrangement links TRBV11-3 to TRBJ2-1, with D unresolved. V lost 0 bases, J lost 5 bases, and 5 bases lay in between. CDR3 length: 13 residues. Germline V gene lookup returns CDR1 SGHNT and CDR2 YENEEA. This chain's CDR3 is CASSLDRHNEQFF. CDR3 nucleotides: TGTGCCAGCAGCTTAGACCGGCACAATGAGCAGTTCTTC.

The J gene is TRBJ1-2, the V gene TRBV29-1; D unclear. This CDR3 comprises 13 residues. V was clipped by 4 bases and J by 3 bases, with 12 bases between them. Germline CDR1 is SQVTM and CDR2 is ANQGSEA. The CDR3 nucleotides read TGCAGCGTTGTCGGTGTCGCGGACTATGGCTACACCTTC. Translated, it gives CSVVGVADYGYTF.

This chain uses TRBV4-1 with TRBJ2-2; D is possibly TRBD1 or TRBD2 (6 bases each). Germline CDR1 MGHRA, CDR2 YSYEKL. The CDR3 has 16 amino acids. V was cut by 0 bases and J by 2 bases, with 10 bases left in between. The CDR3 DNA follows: TGCGCCAGCAGCCAAGAGGGGGGCGGTAACACCGGGGAGCTGTTTTTT. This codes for CASSQEGGGNTGELFF.

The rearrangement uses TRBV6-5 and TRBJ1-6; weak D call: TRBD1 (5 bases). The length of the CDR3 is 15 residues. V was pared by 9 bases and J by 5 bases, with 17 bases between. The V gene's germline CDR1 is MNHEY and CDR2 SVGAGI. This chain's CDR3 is CASRFGGTNNSPLHF. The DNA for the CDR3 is TGTGCCAGTCGTTTTGGAGGGACCAATAATTCACCCCTCCACTTT.

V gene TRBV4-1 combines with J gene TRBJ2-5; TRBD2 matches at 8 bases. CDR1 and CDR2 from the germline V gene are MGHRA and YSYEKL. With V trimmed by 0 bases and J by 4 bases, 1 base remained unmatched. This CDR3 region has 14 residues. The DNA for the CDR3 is TGCGCCAGCAGCCAAGATCGGGAGGGAGAGACCCAGTACTTC. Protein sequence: CASSQDREGETQYF.

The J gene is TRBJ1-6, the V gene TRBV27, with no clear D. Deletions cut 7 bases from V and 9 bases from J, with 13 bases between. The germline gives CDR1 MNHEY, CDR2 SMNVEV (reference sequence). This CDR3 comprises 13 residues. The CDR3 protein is CASTWSFSSPLHF. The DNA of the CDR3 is TGTGCCAGCACTTGGTCATTTTCTTCACCCCTCCACTTT.

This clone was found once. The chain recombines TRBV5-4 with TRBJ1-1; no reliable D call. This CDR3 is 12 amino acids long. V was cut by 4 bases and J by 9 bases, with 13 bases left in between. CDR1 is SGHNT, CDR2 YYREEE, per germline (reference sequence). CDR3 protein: CASSNKSGKAFF. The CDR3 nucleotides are TGTGCCAGCAGCAATAAGTCTGGCAAAGCTTTCTTT.

The CDR3, as DNA: TGTGCCAGCAGACCCAGGGGTAATCAGCCCCAGCATTTT. This codes for CASRPRGNQPQHF. The gene calls are TRBV6-5 and TRBJ1-5, with D possibly being TRBD1 (6 bases). Germline V gene sequence: CDR1 MNHEY, CDR2 SVGAGI. This CDR3 is built from 13 residues. Trimming removed 6 bases from V and 4 bases from J, with 10 bases in between.

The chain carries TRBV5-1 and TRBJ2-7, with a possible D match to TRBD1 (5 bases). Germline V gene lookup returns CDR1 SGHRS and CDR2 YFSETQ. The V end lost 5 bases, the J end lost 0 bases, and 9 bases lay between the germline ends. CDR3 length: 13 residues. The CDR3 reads CASRMTDSYEQYF. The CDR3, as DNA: TGCGCCAGCAGAATGACAGACTCCTACGAGCAGTACTTC.

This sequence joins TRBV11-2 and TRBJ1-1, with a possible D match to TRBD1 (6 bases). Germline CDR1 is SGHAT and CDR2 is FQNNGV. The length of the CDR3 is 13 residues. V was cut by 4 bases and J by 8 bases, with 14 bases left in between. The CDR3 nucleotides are TGTGCCAGCAGCTCGACTACAGGGATGGAAGCTTTCTTT. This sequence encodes CASSSTTGMEAFF.

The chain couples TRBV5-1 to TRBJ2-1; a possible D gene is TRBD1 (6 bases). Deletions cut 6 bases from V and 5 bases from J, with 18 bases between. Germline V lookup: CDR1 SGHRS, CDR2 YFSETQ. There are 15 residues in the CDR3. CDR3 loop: CASNRNRDRNNEQFF. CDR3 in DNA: TGCGCCAGCAACCGAAACAGGGATCGTAACAATGAGCAGTTCTTC.

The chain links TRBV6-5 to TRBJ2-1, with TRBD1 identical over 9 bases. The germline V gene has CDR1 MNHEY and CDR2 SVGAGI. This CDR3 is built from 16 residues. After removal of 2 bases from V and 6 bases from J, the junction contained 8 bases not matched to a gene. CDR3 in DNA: TGTGCCAGCAGTTACCGACCGGGGACAGGGAGCAATGAGCAGTTCTTC. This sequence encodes CASSYRPGTGSNEQFF.

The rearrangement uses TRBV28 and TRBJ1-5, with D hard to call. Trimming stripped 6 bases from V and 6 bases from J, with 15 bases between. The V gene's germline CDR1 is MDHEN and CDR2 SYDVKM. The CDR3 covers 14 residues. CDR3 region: CASSRVTQTQPQHF. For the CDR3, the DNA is TGTGCCAGCAGCCGGGTCACTCAAACTCAGCCCCAGCATTTT.

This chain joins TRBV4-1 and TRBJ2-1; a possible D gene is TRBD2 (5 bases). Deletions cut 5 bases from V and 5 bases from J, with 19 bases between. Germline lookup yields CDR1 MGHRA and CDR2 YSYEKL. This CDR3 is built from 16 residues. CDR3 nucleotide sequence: TGCGCCAGCAGCGAGCCAGGTGAGGGTAGCCACAATGAGCAGTTCTTC. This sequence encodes CASSEPGEGSHNEQFF.

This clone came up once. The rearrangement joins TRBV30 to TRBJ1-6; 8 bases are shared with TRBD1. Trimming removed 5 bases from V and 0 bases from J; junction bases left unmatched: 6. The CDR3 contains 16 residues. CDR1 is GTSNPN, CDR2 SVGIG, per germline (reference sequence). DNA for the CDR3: TGTGCCTGGGGACAGGGACATAGCTCCTATAATTCACCCCTCCACTTT. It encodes CAWGQGHSSYNSPLHF.

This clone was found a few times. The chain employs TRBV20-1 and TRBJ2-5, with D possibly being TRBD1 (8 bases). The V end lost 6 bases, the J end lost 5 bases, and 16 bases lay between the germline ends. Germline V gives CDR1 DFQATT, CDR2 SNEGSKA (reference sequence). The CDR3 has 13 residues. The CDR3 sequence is CSASGQGGETQYF. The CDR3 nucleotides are TGCAGTGCAAGTGGACAGGGAGGGGAGACCCAGTACTTC.